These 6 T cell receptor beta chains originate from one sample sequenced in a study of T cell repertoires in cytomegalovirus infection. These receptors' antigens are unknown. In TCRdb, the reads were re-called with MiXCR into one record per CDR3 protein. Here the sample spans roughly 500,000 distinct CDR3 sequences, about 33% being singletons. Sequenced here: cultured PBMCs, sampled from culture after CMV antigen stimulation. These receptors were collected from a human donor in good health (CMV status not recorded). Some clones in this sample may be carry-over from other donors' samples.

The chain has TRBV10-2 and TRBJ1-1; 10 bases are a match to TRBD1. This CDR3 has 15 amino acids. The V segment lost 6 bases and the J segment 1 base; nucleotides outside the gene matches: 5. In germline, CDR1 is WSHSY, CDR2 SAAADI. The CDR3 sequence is CASSDRGPENTEAFF. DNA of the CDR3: TGCGCCAGCAGCGACAGGGGGCCAGAGAACACTGAAGCTTTCTTT.

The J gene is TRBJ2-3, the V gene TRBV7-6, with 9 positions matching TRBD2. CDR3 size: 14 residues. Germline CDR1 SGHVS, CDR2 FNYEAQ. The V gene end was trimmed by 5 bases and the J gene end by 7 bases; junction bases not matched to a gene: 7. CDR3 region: CASSQSSGVYTQYF. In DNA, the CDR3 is TGTGCCAGCAGCCAATCTAGCGGGGTTTATACGCAGTATTTT.

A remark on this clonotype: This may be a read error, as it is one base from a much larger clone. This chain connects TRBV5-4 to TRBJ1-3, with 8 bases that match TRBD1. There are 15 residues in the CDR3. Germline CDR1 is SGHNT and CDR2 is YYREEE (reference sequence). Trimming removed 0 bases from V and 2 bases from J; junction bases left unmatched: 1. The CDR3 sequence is CASSLDRGTGNTIYF. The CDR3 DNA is TGTGCCAGCAGCTTGGACAGGGGGACTGGAAACACCATATATTTT.

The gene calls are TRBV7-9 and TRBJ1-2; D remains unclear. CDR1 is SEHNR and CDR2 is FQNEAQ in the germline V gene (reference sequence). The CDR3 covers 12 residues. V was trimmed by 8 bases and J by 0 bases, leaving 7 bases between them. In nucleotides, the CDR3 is TGTGCCAGCTTAGACACTAACTATGGCTACACCTTC. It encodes CASLDTNYGYTF. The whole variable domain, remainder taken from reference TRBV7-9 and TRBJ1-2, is DTGVSQNPRHKITKRGQNVTFRCDPISEHNRLYWYRQTLGQGPEFLTYFQNEAQLEKSRLLSDRFSAERPKGSFSTLEIQRTEQGDSAMYLCASLDTNYGYTFGSGTRLTVV.

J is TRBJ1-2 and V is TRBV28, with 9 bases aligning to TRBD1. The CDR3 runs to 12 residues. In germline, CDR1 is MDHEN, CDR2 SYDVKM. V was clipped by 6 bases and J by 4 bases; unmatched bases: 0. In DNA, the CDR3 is TGTGCCAGCAGGGACAGGGGCTATGGCTACACCTTC. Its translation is CASRDRGYGYTF.

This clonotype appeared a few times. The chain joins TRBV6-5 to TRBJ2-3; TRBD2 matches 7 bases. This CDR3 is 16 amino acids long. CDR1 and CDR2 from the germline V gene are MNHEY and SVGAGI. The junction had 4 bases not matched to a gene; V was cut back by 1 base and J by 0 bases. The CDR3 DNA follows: TGTGCCAGCAGTTACTTTGCTAGCGGAAGCACAGATACGCAGTATTTT. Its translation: CASSYFASGSTDTQYF.